This TCR beta chain was identified in a study of cytomegalovirus exposure and HLA in healthy donors (dated by TCRdb to 2017 to 2019). About the full investigation: According to an earlier analysis of a few hundred of the donors, roughly 180 million T cells yielded 90 million to 140 million unique TCR beta sequences and about 300 Gb of sequence data. Donor age, sex, ethnicity and CMV serostatus were collected together with the repertoire data. In a later analysis, previously published TCR beta repertoires from 550 to 700 donors were re-analyzed and high-resolution HLA genotyping was added so that TCR occurrence patterns could be studied. Typing coverage differed by locus: A, B, C, DRB1 and DQB1 were typed in roughly 620-630 donors, DQA1 in 500 to 550, DPA1 in around 600, and DPB1 in about 450. To decide whether each TCR beta V gene segment behaved as functional or pseudogenic, an earlier analysis of nearly 600 of the donors relied on high-throughput TCR beta sequencing. A later genetic analysis used genome-wide SNP genotypes for about 60% of the roughly 670 donors, treating that subset as a discovery cohort. The study was designed to test whether signatures of past pathogen exposure could be identified by cataloging public T cell receptors. Besides the first cohort of more than 650 subjects, a separate validation cohort made up of 95 to 150 different subjects was used. To predict cytomegalovirus infection status, the study brought together high-throughput TCR immunosequencing, statistical association of individual TCRs with disease status, and machine learning. Rather than drawing on any new phenotypic data, the later analysis identified candidate immune exposures from TCR beta sequences and the way those sequences occurred across donors. Every discovery cohort repertoire had been produced on one sequencing platform. HLA typing included class I and class II loci at four-digit resolution. Using immunosequencing, the study profiled T cell repertoires from fewer than 700 subjects and related those repertoires to cytomegalovirus serostatus. Approximately 300 gigabases of sequencing data and around 88 million unique TCR sequences made up an early release that covered approximately 620 HLA-typed donors. About five DR-DQ haplotypes were treated as single units for association and clustering because of strong linkage in the cohort. On average, roughly 250,000 unique TCR beta nucleotide sequences were sequenced per donor among about 400 genotyped donors of the cohort, with roughly 18% of those sequences being non-productive. Of the approximately 400 genotyped donors, 65% to 90% fell in the genetic ancestry cluster associated with self-reported Caucasian donors.

Broader findings and caveats from the paper: Linkage disequilibrium might explain the correlated functional status among segregating V segments, but an unknown experimental factor could not be ruled out. In a later analysis, several top co-occurrence clusters were reported to appear linked to parvovirus B19, influenza, CMV and Epstein-Barr virus. In this cohort, only TCR beta chains were sequenced, and detectable features were limited by the absence of alpha or paired-chain data. A few of the identified cytomegalovirus-associated TCR beta chains were confirmed in vitro to be specific for cytomegalovirus antigens. For the cohort, immune exposure information was limited to CMV serostatus. Most TCR sequences were seen in very few donors, while some public TCRs were found in many individuals. In a later analysis, the rate of TCR association differed among HLA loci, with DRB1 alleles having the most associated TCRs and HLA-C alleles having the fewest. In a later analysis, HLA-associated TCR beta chains were found to be more clonally expanded and to have lower generation probabilities than equally common non-associated chains. A later genetic analysis associated a missense DCLRE1C variant with V-gene and J-gene trimming of TCR beta chains, and an independent cohort replicated the association. The sequencing pipeline was judged likely to have produced a cluster of highly shared sequence variants as a technical artifact. The earlier analysis of 587 of the donors excluded some 16 rarely observed V segments, including chromosome 9 orphons, because counts were too low. Some IMGT-functional V segments, including TRBV6-2 and TRBV6-3, could not be distinguished by the 87-base-pair reads and were therefore excluded. The classifier was reported to diagnose cytomegalovirus status with high specificity and sensitivity in both the original and validation cohorts. Specific HLA alleles were associated with about 17,000 TCR beta sequences at a false discovery rate of 0.05 in a later analysis. The study listed 164 TCR beta chains as associated with cytomegalovirus. The authors suggested that the approach could potentially be generalized to other disease states and immunological phenotypes. In an earlier analysis of 450 to 750 of the donors, most TCR beta V segments appeared in productive rearrangements about 90% or about 30% of the time, broadly matching IMGT annotations. According to a later genetic analysis, donors in an Asian-associated ancestry cluster had fewer N-insertions in productive TCRs than the roughly 700-donor mean. In a later analysis, most CMV-associated TCR beta chains were found to appear HLA-restricted, with HLA associations seemingly driven largely by CMV exposure. Roughly uniform sequencing depth across donors was assumed in presence/absence analyses, although this assumption may not hold. Assigning TCR associations to individual alleles was difficult when HLA alleles, especially DR and DQ, strongly co-occurred. A further reported finding was that TCR beta sequences accurately predicted the HLA-A and HLA-B alleles for most subjects in the first cohort. HLA typing was unavailable for some donors at each locus, so association tests used only the typed subset.

To prepare the library, the immunoSEQ multiplex PCR assay was applied. The multiplex PCR relied on a mix of 60 forward primers for TCR Vbeta segments and 13 reverse primers for TCR Jbeta segments. Amplification of the CDR3 region of rearranged TCR beta genes was performed with a multiplex PCR assay on genomic DNA. The amplified TCR beta libraries were sequenced on the Illumina HiSeq System as 87-base-pair reads. The source study handled its data this way. In a later analysis, 77 million or so unique TCR beta chains were counted across the roughly 700 repertoires, and roughly 10 million of these chains were shared by at least two donors. Raw reads were error-corrected and collapsed into unique sequences by a nearest-neighbor algorithm in which closely related sequences were merged to remove PCR and sequencing errors. Alignment of CDR3 sequences to IMGT reference sequences was used to assign V, D and J gene segments. For a sequence to be retained, a match of at least six nucleotides to both a V gene segment and a J gene segment was required. Rearrangements were classified as productive when the CDR3 lacked stop codons and remained in frame with V and J, and all other rearrangements were classified as non-productive. CDR3 was defined according to IMGT convention as the region running from the second conserved V-encoded cysteine to the conserved J-encoded phenylalanine. The earlier analysis of 450 to 750 of the donors excluded any sequence lacking an unambiguous match to a single V gene segment. In an earlier analysis of some 590 of the donors, a V segment was called functional when productive rearrangements were above 56.7%, and segregating when the standard deviation between donors exceeded 5%. A statistical classification framework was built for diagnosing cytomegalovirus status from the catalog of TCR beta chain sequences. In a later analysis, TCR nucleotide sequences were compared against IMGT/GENE-DB human TR gene sequences so that V and J genes could be assigned. The TCRdist pipeline was used in a later analysis to assign CDR3 sequences and most-parsimonious VDJ recombination scenarios. In a later analysis, every TCR beta chain was defined by the combination of its CDR3 amino acid sequence and its V-gene family, and reads without a unique V-gene family were dropped. A later analysis removed roughly 590 highly shared, low-generation-probability nucleotide sequences to deal with suspected cross-contamination and a sequencing artifact. In a later analysis, a clonal expansion index was calculated for each public chain from normalized within-repertoire ranks of inferred template counts. Generation probabilities in a later analysis came from a VDJ recombination model fitted to out-of-frame rearrangements, and those results were checked against IGoR. In a later analysis, hypergeometric tests were used to score TCR-TCR, TCR-HLA and TCR-CMV co-occurrence, with a repertoire-size bias correction applied to TCR pairs. A later analysis estimated false discovery rates by permuting HLA or CMV assignments 20 times. A later analysis grouped co-occurring TCRs with DBSCAN, adding TCRdist sequence similarity when clustering within HLA-allele-positive subsets. For co-occurrence clustering, repertoires with fewer than 30,000 or more than 120,000 public chains were excluded, along with five or six repertoires with anomalous nucleotide sharing. TCRdb stores this immuneACCESS table with in-frame sequences only. Part of the clones is absent; in the studies checked, under half of the shortfall reflects unresolved V genes, and no reason is known for the rest. V and J calls and clone size are given by that table; D and trimming were obtained from the DNA. The sample table lists around 150,000 clones, approximately 78% of them with a count of one. The ten largest clones take up around 8% of the sample.

The cohort was made up of 666 healthy bone marrow donors. At the time of sampling, every cohort member was nominally healthy, though immune exposures that went unrecorded were likely present. The donor was CMV seropositive and was included in the group of some 290 seropositive cohort members. A peripheral blood sample was provided by each donor, and peripheral blood mononuclear cells were used for TCR beta sequencing. Genomic DNA extraction from the blood cell samples was performed with the Qiagen DNeasy Blood Extraction Kit. Worth noting for this clone: Its antigen is currently not known. No base qualities exist here, and no much larger clone lies one base off it.

Per the germline V gene (reference sequence), SEHNR is the CDR1 and FQNEAQ is the CDR2. CDR3 length: 14 amino acids, cysteine to phenylalanine. Just CDR3 DNA is preserved here, 42 bases in frame from base 1. V loses 5 bases at its end and J loses 9 bases; junction bases beyond the gene matches: 7. The sequence joins TRBV7-9 to TRBJ2-1, with TRBD1 identical over 10 junction bases. Sequencing was done on a sample of PBMCs. This clonotype originated in a male donor in good health and CMV-seropositive. The DNA reads as follows: TGTGCCAGCAGCCCTTCGGACAGGGGGAGTGAGCAGTTCTTC. Its translation reads: CASSPSDRGSEQFF.